The rows below give T cell receptor beta chains drawn from one sample of a study of blood T cell repertoires in COVID-19. Clones were read by immunoSEQ multiplex PCR, and TCRdb kept only the in-frame ones, dropping some. The sample has 130,000 or so clones, approximately 82% seen once. Sequencing was performed on peripheral blood. Source of these receptors: a human donor in a cohort sampled during active COVID-19. The CDR3 runs from the conserved cysteine through the conserved F or W. D genes are given only for firm matches.

-	TRBV7-9	TRBJ2-5	TGTGCCAGCAGCTCCCGACAGGCCAACCAAGAGACCCAGTACTTC	CASSSRQANQETQYF
TRBD1	TRBV7-8	TRBJ1-1	TGTGCCAGCAGCCCCCGGGACAGGGGGCGTAATACTGAAGCTTTCTTT	CASSPRDRGRNTEAFF
TRBD2	TRBV6-5	TRBJ2-3	TGTGCCAGCAGGACTAGCGGCCCCACAGATACGCAGTATTTT	CASRTSGPTDTQYF
TRBD1	TRBV5-1	TRBJ1-6	TGCGCCAGCAGCTTTGGAGACAGGGCTTATTCCCTCCACTTT	CASSFGDRAYSLHF
-	TRBV10-3	TRBJ2-1	TGTGCCATCAGCACTCCGGACATAGGCAATGAGCAGTTCTTC	CAISTPDIGNEQFF
-	TRBV4-3	TRBJ1-2	TGCGCCAGCAGCCAAGAACTAAGTTACTATGGCTACACCTTC	CASSQELSYYGYTF
-	TRBV18	TRBJ1-1	TGTGCCAGCTCACCATCGGACAGCCGAGGAGCTTTCTTT	CASSPSDSRGAFF
-	TRBV28	TRBJ1-2	TGTGCCAGCAAGGCGGGCAGCTATGGCTACACCTTC	CASKAGSYGYTF
-	TRBV28	TRBJ1-5	TGTGCCACCACTCTCCAGGGATACAATCAGCCCCAGCATTTT	CATTLQGYNQPQHF
TRBD1	TRBV5-1	TRBJ1-5	TGCGCCAGCAGCTTGGGACAGGGAGGCAATCAGCCCCAGCATTTT	CASSLGQGGNQPQHF
TRBD1	TRBV28	TRBJ1-2	TGTGCCAGCAGTCGGGACAGGGTTGGCTACACCTTC	CASSRDRVGYTF
-	TRBV5-6	TRBJ2-1	TGTGCCAGCAGCTTGGGGCCTTTTGGCTCCTACAATGAGCAGTTCTTC	CASSLGPFGSYNEQFF
-	TRBV28	TRBJ2-7	TGTGCCAGCAGTTTACAGTCCATCTCCTACGAGCAGTACTTC	CASSLQSISYEQYF
TRBD2	TRBV5-4	TRBJ2-7	TGTGCCAGCAGCTTAGTTGTTCGAGCGGGAGTCCTGAACGAGCAGTACTTC	CASSLVVRAGVLNEQYF
TRBD2	TRBV9	TRBJ2-3	TGTGCCAGCAGCAATGGACTAGCGGGAGGCCGCACAGATACGCAGTATTTT	CASSNGLAGGRTDTQYF
-	TRBV7-2	TRBJ2-1	TGTGCCAGCAGCTTAAGGGCACTAGTCCATGAGCAGTTCTTC	CASSLRALVHEQFF